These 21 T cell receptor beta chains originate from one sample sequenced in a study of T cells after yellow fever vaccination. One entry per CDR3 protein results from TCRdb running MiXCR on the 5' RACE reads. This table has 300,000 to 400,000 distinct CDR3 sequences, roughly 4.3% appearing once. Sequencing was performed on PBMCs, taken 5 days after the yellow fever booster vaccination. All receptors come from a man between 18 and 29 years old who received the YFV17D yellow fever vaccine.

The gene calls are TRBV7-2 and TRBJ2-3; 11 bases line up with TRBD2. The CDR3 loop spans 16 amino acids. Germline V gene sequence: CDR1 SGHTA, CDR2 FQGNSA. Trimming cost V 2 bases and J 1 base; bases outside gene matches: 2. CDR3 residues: CASSLRLAGRTDTQYF. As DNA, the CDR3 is TGTGCCAGCAGCTTAAGACTAGCGGGGCGCACAGATACGCAGTATTTT. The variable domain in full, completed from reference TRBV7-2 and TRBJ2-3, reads GAGVSQSPSNKVTEKGKDVELRCDPISGHTALYWYRQSLGQGLEFLIYFQGNSAPDKSGLPSDRFSAERTGGSVSTLTIQRTQQEDSAVYLCASSLRLAGRTDTQYFGPGTRLTVL.

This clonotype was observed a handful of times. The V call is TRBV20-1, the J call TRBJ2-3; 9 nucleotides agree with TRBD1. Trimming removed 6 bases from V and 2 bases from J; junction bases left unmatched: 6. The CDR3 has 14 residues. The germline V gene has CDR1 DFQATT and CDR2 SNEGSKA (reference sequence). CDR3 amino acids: CSALRDRATDTQYF. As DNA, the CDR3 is TGCAGTGCCCTCCGGGACAGGGCCACAGATACGCAGTATTTT.

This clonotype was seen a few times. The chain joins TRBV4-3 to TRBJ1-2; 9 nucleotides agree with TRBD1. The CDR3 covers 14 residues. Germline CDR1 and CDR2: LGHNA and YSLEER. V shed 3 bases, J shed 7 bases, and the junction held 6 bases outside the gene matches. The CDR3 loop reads CASSQEQGASGYTF. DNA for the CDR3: TGCGCCAGCAGCCAGGAACAGGGGGCCAGTGGCTACACCTTC.

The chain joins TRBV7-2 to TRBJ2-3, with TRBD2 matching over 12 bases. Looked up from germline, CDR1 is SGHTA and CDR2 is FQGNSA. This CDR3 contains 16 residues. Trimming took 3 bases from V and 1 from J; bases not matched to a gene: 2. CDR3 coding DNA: TGTGCCAGCAGCTTGTGGACTAGCGGGGGCACAGATACGCAGTATTTT. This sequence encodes CASSLWTSGGTDTQYF.

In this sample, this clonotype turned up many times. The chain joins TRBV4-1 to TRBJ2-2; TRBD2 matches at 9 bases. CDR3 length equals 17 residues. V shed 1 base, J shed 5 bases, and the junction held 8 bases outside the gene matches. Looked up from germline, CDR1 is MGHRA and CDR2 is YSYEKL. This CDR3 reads CASSQVRGGAWTGELFF. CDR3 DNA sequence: TGCGCCAGCAGCCAAGTCCGCGGGGGGGCATGGACCGGGGAGCTGTTTTTT.

The CDR3 DNA sequence: TGCGCCAGCAGCTTGGTGGCAGTTGAAGAGACCCAGTACTTC. Encoded protein: CASSLVAVEETQYF. The chain recombines TRBV5-1 with TRBJ2-5; D gene uncertain. Germline assignment: CDR1 SGHRS and CDR2 YFSETQ. The V and J ends lost 0 bases and 3 bases respectively, with 9 bases between them. CDR3 size: 14 residues. Full variable domain (remainder filled in from reference TRBV5-1 and TRBJ2-5): KAGVTQTPRYLIKTRGQQVTLSCSPISGHRSVSWYQQTPGQGLQFLFEYFSETQRNKGNFPGRFSGRQFSNSRSEMNVSTLELGDSALYLCASSLVAVEETQYFGPGTRLLVL.

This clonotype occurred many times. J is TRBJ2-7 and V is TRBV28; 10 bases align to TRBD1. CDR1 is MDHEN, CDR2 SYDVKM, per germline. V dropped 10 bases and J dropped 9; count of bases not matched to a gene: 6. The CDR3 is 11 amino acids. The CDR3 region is CATVTGGTQYV. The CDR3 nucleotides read TGTGCCACCGTGACAGGGGGCACGCAGTACGTC.

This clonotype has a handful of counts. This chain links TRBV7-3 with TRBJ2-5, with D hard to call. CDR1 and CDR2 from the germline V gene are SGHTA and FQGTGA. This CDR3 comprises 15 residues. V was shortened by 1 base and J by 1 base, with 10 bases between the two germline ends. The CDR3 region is CASSLIPSSQETQYF. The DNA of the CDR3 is TGTGCCAGCAGCTTAATCCCGAGCAGCCAAGAGACCCAGTACTTC.

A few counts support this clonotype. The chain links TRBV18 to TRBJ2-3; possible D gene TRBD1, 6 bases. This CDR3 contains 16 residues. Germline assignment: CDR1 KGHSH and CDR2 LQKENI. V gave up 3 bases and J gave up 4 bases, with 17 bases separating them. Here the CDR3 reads CASSPTSGGRADTQYF. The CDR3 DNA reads TGTGCCAGCTCACCGACCAGTGGGGGCAGGGCAGATACGCAGTATTTT.

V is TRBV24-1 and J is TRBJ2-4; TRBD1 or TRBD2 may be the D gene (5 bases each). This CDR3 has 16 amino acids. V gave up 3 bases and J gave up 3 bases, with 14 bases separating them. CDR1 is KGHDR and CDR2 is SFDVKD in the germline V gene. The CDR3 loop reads CATSDDRGGDKNIQYF. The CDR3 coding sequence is TGTGCCACCAGTGATGATCGGGGCGGAGACAAAAACATTCAGTACTTC.

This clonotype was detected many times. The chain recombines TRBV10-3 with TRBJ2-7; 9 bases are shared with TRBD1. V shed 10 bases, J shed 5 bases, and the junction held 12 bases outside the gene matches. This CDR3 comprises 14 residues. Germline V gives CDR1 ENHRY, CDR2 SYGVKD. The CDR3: CATNEGQGAHEQYF. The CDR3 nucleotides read TGTGCCACCAACGAGGGACAGGGAGCGCACGAGCAGTACTTC.

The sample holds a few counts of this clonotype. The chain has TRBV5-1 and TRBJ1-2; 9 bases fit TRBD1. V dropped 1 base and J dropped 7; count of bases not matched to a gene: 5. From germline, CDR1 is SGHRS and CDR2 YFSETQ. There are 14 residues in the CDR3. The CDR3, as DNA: TGCGCCAGCAGCTTGCTTACAGGGGGCACTGGCTACACCTTC. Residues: CASSLLTGGTGYTF.

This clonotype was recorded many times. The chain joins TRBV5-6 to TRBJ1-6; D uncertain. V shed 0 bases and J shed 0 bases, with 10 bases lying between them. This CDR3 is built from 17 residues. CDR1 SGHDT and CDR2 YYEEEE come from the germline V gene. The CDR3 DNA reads TGTGCCAGCAGCTTGGCCGGCGTCAGCTCCTATAATTCACCCCTCCACTTT. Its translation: CASSLAGVSSYNSPLHF. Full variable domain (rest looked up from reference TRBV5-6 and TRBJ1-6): DAGVTQSPTHLIKTRGQQVTLRCSPKSGHDTVSWYQQALGQGPQFIFQYYEEEERQRGNFPDRFSGHQFPNYSSELNVNALLLGDSALYLCASSLAGVSSYNSPLHFGNGTRLTVT.

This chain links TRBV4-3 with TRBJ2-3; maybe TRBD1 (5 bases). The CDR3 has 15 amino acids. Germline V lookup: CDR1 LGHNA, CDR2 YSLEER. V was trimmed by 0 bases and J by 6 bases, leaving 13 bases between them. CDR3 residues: CASSQDPGRADTQYF. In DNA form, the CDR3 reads TGCGCCAGCAGCCAAGACCCGGGCAGGGCGGATACGCAGTATTTT.

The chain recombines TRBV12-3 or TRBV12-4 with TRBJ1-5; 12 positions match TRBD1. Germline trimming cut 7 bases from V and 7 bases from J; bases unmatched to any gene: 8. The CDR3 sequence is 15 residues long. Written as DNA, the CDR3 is TGTGCCAGCACCGCGGGACAGGGGGCAAGGCAGCCCCAGCATTTT. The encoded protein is CASTAGQGARQPQHF.

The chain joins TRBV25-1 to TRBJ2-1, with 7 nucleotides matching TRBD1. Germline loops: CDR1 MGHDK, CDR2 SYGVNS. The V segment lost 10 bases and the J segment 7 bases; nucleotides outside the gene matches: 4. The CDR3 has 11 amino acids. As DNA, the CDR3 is TGTGCCACCGCCAGGGGGAATGAGCAGTTCTTC. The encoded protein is CATARGNEQFF.

CDR3 sequence (DNA): TGTGCCAGCAGCCTTATCGCAGATTACGAGCAGTACGTC. Translating it yields CASSLIADYEQYV. The chain joins TRBV7-9 to TRBJ2-7, with D unclear. The CDR3 runs to 13 residues. Trimming cost V 5 bases and J 4 bases, with 12 bases left between them. From germline, CDR1 is SEHNR and CDR2 FQNEAQ (reference sequence).

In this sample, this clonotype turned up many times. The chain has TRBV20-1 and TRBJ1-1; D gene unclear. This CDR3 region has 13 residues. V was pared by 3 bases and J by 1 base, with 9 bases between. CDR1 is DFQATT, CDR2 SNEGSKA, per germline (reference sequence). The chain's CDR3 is CSASGRWNTEAFF. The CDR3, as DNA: TGCAGTGCTAGCGGCAGATGGAACACTGAAGCTTTCTTT.

In DNA form, the CDR3 reads TGTGCCAGCAGTCCGCGGGCCAGCGGGAATTCACCCCTCCACTTT. This codes for CASSPRASGNSPLHF. This chain joins TRBV6-1 and TRBJ1-6; D is uncertain. The V gene's germline CDR1 is MNHNS and CDR2 SASEGT. Trimming removed 5 bases from V and 7 bases from J, with 15 bases in between. CDR3 length: 15 amino acids.

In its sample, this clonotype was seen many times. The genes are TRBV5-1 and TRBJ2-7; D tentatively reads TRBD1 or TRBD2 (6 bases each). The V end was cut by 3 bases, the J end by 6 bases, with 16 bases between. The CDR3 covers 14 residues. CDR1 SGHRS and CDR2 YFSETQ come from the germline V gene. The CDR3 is CASSYGGQGGEQYF. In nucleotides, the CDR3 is TGCGCCAGCAGCTACGGGGGCCAGGGAGGCGAGCAGTACTTC.

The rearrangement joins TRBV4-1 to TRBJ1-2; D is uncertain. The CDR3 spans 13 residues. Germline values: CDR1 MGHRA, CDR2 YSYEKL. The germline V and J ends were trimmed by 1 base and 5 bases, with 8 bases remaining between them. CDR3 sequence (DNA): TGCGCCAGCAGCCAAGCGTTCGGGTATGGCTACACCTTC. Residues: CASSQAFGYGYTF.